This TCR beta chain came from a study of blood T cells in healthy people across ages (dated by TCRdb to the mid-2010s). The study in broad terms: In model experiments, roughly one uniquely barcoded TCR beta cDNA molecule per two T cells was captured by template switching. To avoid experimental bias, donors of different ages were randomly spread across the sequencing lanes. Four age groups were formed from the donors: young (average 16 years), middle-aged (approximately 42), aged (around 68) and long-lived (around 82). To track age-related changes in TCR beta repertoire diversity, the study relied on deep sequencing normalized with unique cDNA molecular identifiers. The study analyzed two additional independent replicas of 1 million unique cDNA reads from the same blood draw for two donors, one aged 18 to 30 and one aged 80 or older. Overall study results and their limits: Because profiling used bulk unsorted PBMCs, naive and antigen-experienced compartments could not be compared conclusively. Observed TCR beta diversity per million T cells fell roughly linearly with age, and a significant reduction was already apparent by age approximately 40. Observed TCR beta diversity correlated strongly with the percentage of naive T cells measured by flow cytometry. Donor CMV infection status was unknown, potentially confounding age-related changes in expanded clonotypes. Compared with the aged group, more naive CD4+ T cells, fewer expanded clones and increased TCR diversity were shown by the long-lived group, suggesting age selection. Total diversity estimates from one million sequenced T cells were considered lower bounds and underestimates.

As to this clonotype: The target of this receptor is not known. Base-call qualities are not available, and no considerably larger clone is one nucleotide away.

The library was generated by 5' RACE. A second PCR of about 7 to 12 cycles was run with a J-beta primer mix and a sample-barcoded 5' primer. A unique molecular identifier was introduced onto each TCR beta cDNA molecule by a template-switch 5' adaptor carrying 12 random nucleotides. Each sample yielded at least 3 million CDR3-containing paired-end reads. All of the RNA was converted into first-strand cDNA using the Mint cDNA synthesis kit, with a TRBC-specific oligonucleotide serving as the primer. Following uracil-DNA glycosylase treatment, a first 18-cycle PCR with universal primers M1SS and BC2_uni_R was performed on all cDNA. The paper's data handling went like this. For normalization, 1 million high-quality reads, each with a distinct molecular identifier, were randomly selected from each sample. Instead of being binned into consensus sequences, reads with shared molecular identifiers were discarded. CDR3 identification, clonotype clustering and error correction used MiTCR with a Q25 quality threshold and the strictest error-elimination algorithm. A nonparametric unseen species model with Euler transformation was used to estimate lower-bound total TCR beta diversity. TCRdb took the public reads, trimmed them with fastp at Q25, ran MiXCR for clone calling and kept in-frame beta chains. Records with the same CDR3 protein are collapsed into one entry carrying the most frequent genes and DNA. These V and J calls derive from TCRdb rather than the authors' analysis. Recorded for this sample are around 1,800,000 distinct CDR3 sequences; about two fifths of them occurred a single time. The ten largest clonotypes hold approximately 22% of the sample.

CDR1 and CDR2 are drawn from the germline V gene: SGHTA, FQGNSA. Measured from the cysteine to the phenylalanine, the CDR3 is 13 residues long. CDR3 DNA is the only sequence kept; it has 39 bases, read in frame from the first base. Systemically healthy Caucasian individuals from Russia, roughly 40 in total and aged roughly 6 to 100 years, were included as donors. Approximately 9.3 milliliters of peripheral blood were collected from each donor into EDTA-treated Vacutainer tubes. PBMCs were isolated by Ficoll-Paque density-gradient centrifugation, with at least 7 million obtained per sample. Total RNA, at least 6 micrograms per sample, was extracted from PBMCs with Trizol reagent. For every donor, flow cytometry on a PBMC aliquot measured the percentage of naive CD45RAhigh/CD27high T cells.

The sequenced sample was blood. The TCR sequence derives from a human donor in good health. Recombination connected TRBV7-2 to TRBJ2-4, with the identity of the D gene unclear. The tail of the sequence fits TRBJ2-7 better, so the J call may be wrong. The CDR3 reads CASSPSRVGEQYF. The bases are TGTGCCAGCAGCCCTTCCCGGGTCGGCGAGCAGTACTTC.